The 15 T cell receptor beta chains presented below share a single source sample, sequenced in a study of read filtering for tumor transcriptome and immune sequencing. From around 440 ng of RNA, a library with molecular barcoded alpha/delta and beta/gamma adaptors was made. TCRdb itself ran the reads through MiXCR, one entry per CDR3 protein. The repertoire holds fewer than 45,000 distinct CDR3 sequences, with around 11% as singletons. Sequencing was performed on a population of CD138-negative cells sorted from bone marrow. These receptor sequences come from a donor at least 40 years old with multiple myeloma.

This clonotype was found many times. The chain carries TRBV13 and TRBJ1-5; possibly TRBD1 for D (5 bases). The CDR3 has 14 amino acids. The V gene's germline CDR1 is PRHDT and CDR2 FYEKMQ (reference sequence). Trimming took off 4 bases at V and 3 bases at J, with 10 bases between the two ends. CDR3 sequence reads: CASSSDSYNQPQHF. The CDR3 nucleotides are TGTGCCAGCAGCTCCGACAGCTACAATCAGCCCCAGCATTTT.

This clonotype was counted many times. This sequence joins TRBV29-1 and TRBJ2-3, with unresolved D. The germline V gene has CDR1 SQVTM and CDR2 ANQGSEA. CDR3 size: 13 residues. CDR3 residues: CTGRMAIADTQYF. As DNA, the CDR3 is TGCACCGGGCGTATGGCTATTGCGGATACGCAGTATTTT.

Details on this clonotype: A far larger clone is only one base removed, so a read error is likely. CDR3 nucleotides: TGTGCCGGCAGCCCCCCCCCGGGGGGGGCTTTCTTT. Translation: CAGSPPPGGAFF. The chain combines TRBV7-3 with TRBJ1-1; the D gene is possibly TRBD1 (5 bases). Germline CDR1 SGHTA, CDR2 FQGTGA. This CDR3 has 12 residues.

This clonotype was observed many times. The chain joins TRBV20-1 to TRBJ2-7; D unclear. V was pared by 0 bases and J by 2 bases, with 11 bases between. The CDR3 contains 14 residues. CDR1 is DFQATT, CDR2 SNEGSKA, per germline (reference sequence). The CDR3 bases are TGCAGTGCTAGAGATAATCGTTCACCCTACGAGCAGTACTTC. This encodes CSARDNRSPYEQYF.

The chain carries TRBV28 and TRBJ1-6; 9 positions agree with TRBD1. The CDR3 is 15 amino acids. The V segment lost 5 bases and the J segment 6 bases; nucleotides outside the gene matches: 5. The germline CDR1 and CDR2 sequences are MDHEN and SYDVKM. The CDR3 region has the DNA TGTGCCAGCAGTCACGGGGGACAGGGTAATTCACCCCTCCACTTT. Translated: CASSHGGQGNSPLHF.

This clonotype was detected ten times or more. The rearrangement joins TRBV27 to TRBJ2-2, with 9 bases lining up with TRBD2. V was pared by 9 bases and J by 6 bases, with 5 bases of the junction left unmatched. The CDR3 covers 13 residues. CDR1 MNHEY and CDR2 SMNVEV come from the germline V gene (reference sequence). The CDR3 is CASRAGGSGELFF. CDR3 DNA sequence: TGTGCCAGTAGAGCGGGGGGCTCCGGGGAGCTGTTTTTT.

In its sample, this clonotype is medium-sized (0.01 to 0.1%). This rearrangement joins TRBV28 to TRBJ2-1; 9 bases are shared with TRBD2. The V gene's germline CDR1 is MDHEN and CDR2 SYDVKM. V lost 4 bases to trimming and J lost 8 bases; unmatched junction nucleotides: 9. CDR3 length equals 15 residues. The CDR3, as DNA: TGTGCCAGCAGTTCTCCGGGACTAGCAGTCGATGAGCAGTTCTTC. Protein: CASSSPGLAVDEQFF.

Many counts were recorded for this clonotype. The V gene is TRBV18, the J gene TRBJ1-1; TRBD1 matches at 7 bases. The CDR3 length is 15 residues. The trim removed 4 bases at V and 4 bases at J, leaving 9 bases unmatched. Per germline, CDR1 KGHSH and CDR2 LQKENI. CDR3 in DNA: TGTGCCAGCTCACAAGGGGCCAGGGGGGCCACTGAAGCTTTCTTT. It is translated as CASSQGARGATEAFF.

This clonotype was recorded many times. This chain links TRBV5-6 with TRBJ2-3, with 7 bases that match TRBD1. Germline V CDR1 and CDR2: SGHDT, YYEEEE. Trimming removed 3 bases from V and 6 bases from J; junction bases left unmatched: 7. This CDR3 contains 14 residues. CDR3 nucleotides: TGTGCCAGCAGCTCGACAGGGCTCGCGGATACGCAGTATTTT. It translates to CASSSTGLADTQYF.

This clonotype has at least ten counts. The chain couples TRBV20-1 to TRBJ1-2; D might be TRBD1 (6 bases). Trimming took 1 base from V and 1 from J, leaving 10 bases between them. The CDR3 consists of 14 residues. Germline-derived CDR1 and CDR2 are DFQATT and SNEGSKA (reference sequence). CDR3 nucleotides: TGCAGTGCTAGAGGGACAGTCATTAACTATGGCTACACCTTC. This encodes CSARGTVINYGYTF.

This clonotype has ten or more counts. This chain links TRBV29-1 with TRBJ1-1, with a possible D match to TRBD1 (5 bases). CDR1 is SQVTM and CDR2 is ANQGSEA in the germline V gene. The CDR3 runs 12 residues. Trimming pared 7 bases from V and 12 bases from J, leaving 21 bases between. CDR3: CSAGTAADASFF. The DNA of the CDR3 is TGCAGCGCCGGGACCGCTGCAGATGCGTCTTTCTTT.

As regards this clonotype: The junction does not match germline at one end; this may be a read error. J is TRBJ1-1 and V is TRBV5-1, with D perhaps matching TRBD1 (6 bases). This CDR3 contains 15 residues. Germline CDR1 and CDR2: SGHRS and YFSETQ. The CDR3 reads CASSLLGRGDGEAIF. DNA for the CDR3: TGCGCCAGCAGCTTGTTGGGCAGGGGCGACGGTGAAGCTATCTTT.

Turning to this clonotype: This clone may be a read error of a much larger clone one base away. The V gene is TRBV29-1, the J gene TRBJ1-2; no firm D call. Trimming pared 4 bases from V and 6 bases from J, leaving 9 bases between. Germline CDR1 is SQVTM and CDR2 is ANQGSEA. The CDR3 consists of 11 residues. The CDR3 nucleotides are TGCAGCGTTGGTGGCAGAGATGGCTACACCTTC. As protein: CSVGGRDGYTF.

This clonotype was observed at least ten times. A much larger clone differs by one base, so this may be a read error. The chain uses TRBV7-8 and TRBJ2-1; 7 bases align to TRBD2. Germline CDR1 is SGHVS and CDR2 is FQNEAQ. The V gene end was trimmed by 6 bases and the J gene end by 6 bases; junction bases not matched to a gene: 11. This CDR3 has 15 residues. The CDR3 DNA reads as TGTGCCAGCAGAAGCCTCTGCGGGGGAAGCAATGAGCAGTTCTTC. Its protein is CASRSLCGGSNEQFF.

This clonotype appeared many times. This chain uses TRBV5-5 with TRBJ1-2; tentative D call: TRBD1 (6 bases). Germline loops: CDR1 SGHKS, CDR2 YYEKEE (reference sequence). Trimming took 4 bases from V and 5 from J, leaving 18 bases between them. CDR3 length equals 15 residues. CDR3 in amino acids: CASSLEGGSGYGYTF. The CDR3 DNA reads as TGTGCCAGCAGCCTAGAGGGGGGATCGGGATATGGCTACACCTTC.